The clone carrying this TCR beta chain was seen more than once but under ten times. The antigen is undetermined. This sample was taken from a study of T cell repertoires in cytomegalovirus infection. The wider study: CMV infection and matching HLA type were both indicated by public TCR beta signatures.

Study results and caveats: Using cumulative public TCR beta family frequency, the authors identified those who carried CMV together with the relevant HLA. The study found HLA-C-restricted CMV-specific TCR beta clonotypes dominating the ex vivo response.

TCRdb fed the reads into MiXCR, producing one record per CDR3 protein. The sample holds some 390,000 distinct CDR3 sequences, 15% to 20% seen once. The sample consisted of PBMCs. The sequence came from a human donor in good health (CMV status not recorded). Some clones in this sample may be carry-over from other donors' samples.

CDR3 in amino acids: CASSLIDGNTEAFF. DNA for the CDR3: TGTGCCAGCAGCTTAATCGATGGGAACACTGAAGCTTTCTTT. The chain links TRBV7-6 to TRBJ1-1; D unclear. Germline V gene lookup returns CDR1 SGHVS and CDR2 FNYEAQ. V lost 2 bases, J lost 1 base, and 8 bases lay in between. The CDR3 consists of 14 residues.